This is a list of T cell receptor beta chains from one sample in a study of HIV-infected patients and healthy controls. TCRdb reanalysed the 5' RACE reads using MiXCR and keeps one entry per CDR3 protein. The profile shows some 13,000 distinct CDR3 sequences, 9.9% of them singletons. Input material: blood. The receptors stem from an adult in good health. The conserved cysteine and the conserved F or W are not part of the CDR3 here. The D gene is left open where the match is weak. Size is stated as once, few or many counts, or a class when the clone is expanded.

j_gene | v_gene | d_gene | abundance | CDR3aa
TRBJ1-1 | TRBV7-8 | NA | medium-sized | ASSLGWGSEAF
TRBJ1-2 | TRBV19 | NA | few | ASSIQANYGYT
TRBJ2-1 | TRBV6-2/TRBV6-3 | NA | few | ASSYGEQGPSGSYNEQF
TRBJ2-2 | TRBV7-8 | TRBD2 | many | ASSQAGAGLAVTGELF
TRBJ2-2 | TRBV4-3 | NA | many | ASSQGVVNTGELF
TRBJ2-1 | TRBV7-9 | NA | many | ASSWRGLEQF
TRBJ2-3 | TRBV7-9 | NA | many | ASSLGGN
TRBJ2-1 | TRBV20-1 | NA | medium-sized | SANQLGDDEQF
TRBJ2-2 | TRBV6-5 | NA | few | ASTSPGGRRGARTGELF
TRBJ2-2 | TRBV11-3 | NA | medium-sized | ASSLTDAYTGELF